Listed below are T cell receptor beta chains from one sample, sequenced in a study of patients and donors after allogeneic stem cell transplantation. TCRdb analysed the RT-PCR reads with MiXCR anew, one entry per CDR3 protein. The sample includes 70,000 or so distinct CDR3 sequences, approximately 26% of them seen just once. Sequenced input: blood, either unsorted or a sorted T cell fraction (not recorded which). The source is a human donor who was either an allogeneic HSCT recipient or a stem cell or donor lymphocyte infusion donor (not recorded which). It is not recorded whose cells these are; they may come from a transplant donor. The CDR3 runs from the conserved cysteine through the conserved F or W. Each record gives: D gene, V gene, J gene, clone size, CDR3 protein, CDR3 DNA. A D gene is named only where the DNA matches it firmly. Some rows have no size entry. The others give once, few or many, or a class for an expanded clone.

TRBD2,TRBV5-4,TRBJ2-3,.,CASRPNLAAPAQDTQYF,TGTGCCAGCAGGCCCAATCTAGCGGCCCCGGCCCAAGATACGCAGTATTTT
.,TRBV20-1,TRBJ2-5,.,CSAFGEVQNAQYF,TGCAGTGCTTTTGGGGAAGTCCAGAACGCCCAGTACTTC
.,TRBV6-5,TRBJ1-3,.,CASSLPLFHNSGNTIYF,TGTGCCAGCAGTCTCCCACTTTTCCATAACAGTGGAAACACCATATATTTT
.,TRBV5-1,TRBJ2-3,few,CASWAVGMDTQYF,TGCGCCAGCTGGGCGGTAGGGATGGATACGCAGTATTTT
.,TRBV5-1,TRBJ1-3,.,CASSPKGKDGRGNTIYF,TGCGCCAGCAGCCCGAAGGGAAAGGACGGACGAGGAAACACCATATATTTT
.,TRBV20-1,TRBJ1-6,many,CSASPRDGSPLHF,TGCAGTGCTAGTCCCAGGGATGGGTCACCCCTCCACTTT
TRBD1,TRBV5-1,TRBJ2-7,.,CASSPGQLSYEQYF,TGCGCCAGCAGCCCGGGACAGCTCTCCTACGAGCAGTACTTC
.,TRBV6-5,TRBJ1-1,few,CASTSMNTEAFF,TGTGCCAGCACTTCCATGAACACTGAAGCTTTCTTT
.,TRBV3-1,TRBJ2-2,few,CASSYLNTGELFF,TGTGCCAGCAGCTACCTTAACACCGGGGAGCTGTTTTTT
TRBD2,TRBV20-1,TRBJ2-3,.,CSARRGLGADTQYF,TGCAGTGCTAGAAGAGGACTAGGGGCAGATACGCAGTATTTT
.,TRBV5-1,TRBJ1-1,.,CASSWGRSETQPEAFF,TGCGCCAGCAGCTGGGGTAGGTCCGAGACACAACCTGAAGCTTTCTTT
TRBD2,TRBV3-1,TRBJ2-5,.,CASSPGTSGQETQYF,TGTGCCAGCAGCCCCGGGACTAGCGGCCAAGAGACCCAGTACTTC
.,TRBV21-1,TRBJ2-5,.,CASSKEGGSTQETQYF,TGTGCCAGCAGCAAAGAGGGCGGGAGTACTCAAGAGACCCAGTACTTC
.,TRBV4-3,TRBJ2-5,few,CASSLRVDETQYF,TGCGCCAGCAGCCTAAGGGTTGACGAGACCCAGTACTTC
.,TRBV6-5,TRBJ2-5,.,CASRTTPYSLETQYF,TGTGCCAGCAGAACCACCCCCTATAGCTTAGAGACCCAGTACTTC
.,TRBV10-3,TRBJ1-5,few,CAISESDWYSNQPQHF,TGTGCCATCAGTGAGTCCGACTGGTATAGCAATCAGCCCCAGCATTTT
.,TRBV6-2/TRBV6-3,TRBJ2-1,.,CASRFTVYNEQFF,TGTGCCAGCAGATTTACTGTTTACAATGAGCAGTTCTTC
.,TRBV5-6,TRBJ2-1,.,CASSLDAGYNEQFF,TGTGCCAGCAGCTTGGACGCCGGTTACAATGAGCAGTTCTTC
TRBD1,TRBV6-2/TRBV6-3,TRBJ1-2,.,CASSFRQGGTGYTF,TGTGCCAGCAGTTTCAGACAGGGAGGGACCGGCTACACCTTC
TRBD1,TRBV5-1,TRBJ1-3,few,CASSWTYTGTAGNTIYF,TGCGCCAGCAGCTGGACATATACTGGGACAGCTGGAAACACCATATATTTT
.,TRBV5-1,TRBJ2-3,few,CASSFSADTQYF,TGCGCCAGCAGCTTCTCAGCAGATACGCAGTATTTT
TRBD1,TRBV4-1,TRBJ1-5,few,CASSQEGTGLRPQHF,TGCGCCAGCAGCCAAGAGGGGACAGGGCTTCGGCCCCAGCATTTT
.,TRBV7-2,TRBJ1-3,.,CASSPDGSSGNTIYF,TGTGCCAGCAGCCCCGACGGTAGCTCTGGAAACACCATATATTTT
.,TRBV12-3/TRBV12-4,TRBJ2-1,.,CASSSLRVRGEQFF,TGTGCCAGCAGTTCTTTAAGGGTGCGAGGAGAGCAGTTCTTC
.,TRBV7-2,TRBJ2-1,.,CASSRSTDNEQFF,TGTGCCAGCAGCCGAAGTACCGACAATGAGCAGTTCTTC
.,TRBV20-1,TRBJ1-5,.,CSATQGKGEQPQHF,TGCAGTGCCACCCAGGGGAAAGGAGAACAGCCCCAGCATTTT
TRBD1,TRBV6-5,TRBJ1-2,few,CASSYTGTGEVYTF,TGTGCCAGCAGTTACACGGGGACAGGGGAAGTCTACACCTTC
.,TRBV7-7,TRBJ2-5,.,CASSSGTFQETQYF,TGTGCCAGCAGTTCCGGGACTTTTCAAGAGACCCAGTACTTC
.,TRBV6-6,TRBJ2-7,.,CASRNHRQNSYEQYF,TGTGCCAGCAGGAACCACAGGCAAAACTCCTACGAGCAGTACTTC
TRBD1,TRBV5-8,TRBJ1-5,few,CASRPTGGWQPQHF,TGTGCCAGCAGACCGACAGGGGGCTGGCAGCCCCAGCATTTT
.,TRBV7-8,TRBJ2-3,few,CASSFGGRASSDTQYF,TGTGCCAGCAGCTTTGGGGGCAGGGCTTCATCAGATACGCAGTATTTT
.,TRBV20-1,TRBJ1-1,.,CSARDPGGYMNTEAFF,TGCAGTGCTAGAGATCCTGGCGGATACATGAACACTGAAGCTTTCTTT
.,TRBV7-9,TRBJ2-5,.,CASSLDNAQETQYF,TGTGCCAGCAGCTTAGACAACGCCCAAGAGACCCAGTACTTC